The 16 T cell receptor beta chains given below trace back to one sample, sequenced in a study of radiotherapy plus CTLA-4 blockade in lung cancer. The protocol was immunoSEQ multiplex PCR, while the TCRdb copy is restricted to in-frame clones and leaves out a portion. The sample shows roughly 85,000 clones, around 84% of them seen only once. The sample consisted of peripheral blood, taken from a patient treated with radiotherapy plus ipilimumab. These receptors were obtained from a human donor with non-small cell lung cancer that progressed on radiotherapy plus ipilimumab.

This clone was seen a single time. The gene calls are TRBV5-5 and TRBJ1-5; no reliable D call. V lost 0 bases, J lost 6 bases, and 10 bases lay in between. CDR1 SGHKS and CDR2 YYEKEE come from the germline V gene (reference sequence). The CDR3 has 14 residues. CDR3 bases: TGTGCCAGCAGCTTGGACACCGTGGGTCAGCCCCAGCATTTT. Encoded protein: CASSLDTVGQPQHF.

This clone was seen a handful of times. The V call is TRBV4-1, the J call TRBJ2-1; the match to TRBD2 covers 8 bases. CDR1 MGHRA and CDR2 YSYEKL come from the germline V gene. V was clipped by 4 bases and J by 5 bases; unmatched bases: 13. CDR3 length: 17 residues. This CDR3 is CASSLYWAGGPNNEQFF. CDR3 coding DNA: TGCGCCAGCAGCCTTTATTGGGCGGGAGGCCCAAACAATGAGCAGTTCTTC.

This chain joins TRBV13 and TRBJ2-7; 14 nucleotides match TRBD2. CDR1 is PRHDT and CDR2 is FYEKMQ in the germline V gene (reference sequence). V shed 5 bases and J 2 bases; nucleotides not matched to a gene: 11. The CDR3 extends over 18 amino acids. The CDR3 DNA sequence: TGTGCCAGCAGCGCGGGACTAGCGGGAGTTGGGCTACCCTACGAGCAGTACTTC. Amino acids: CASSAGLAGVGLPYEQYF.

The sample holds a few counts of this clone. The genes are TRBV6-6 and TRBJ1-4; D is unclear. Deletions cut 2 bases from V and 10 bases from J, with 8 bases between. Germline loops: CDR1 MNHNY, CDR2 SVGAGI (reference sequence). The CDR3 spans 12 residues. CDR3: CASSYTGVKLFF. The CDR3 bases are TGTGCCAGCAGTTACACTGGGGTAAAACTGTTTTTT.

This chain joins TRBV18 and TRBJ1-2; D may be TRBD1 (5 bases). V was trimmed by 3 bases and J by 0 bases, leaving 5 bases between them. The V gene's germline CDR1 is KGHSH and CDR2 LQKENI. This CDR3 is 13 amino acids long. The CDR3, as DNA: TGTGCCAGCTCACCGGGACCTAACTATGGCTACACCTTC. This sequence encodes CASSPGPNYGYTF. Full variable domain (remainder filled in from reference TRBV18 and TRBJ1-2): NAGVMQNPRHLVRRRGQEARLRCSPMKGHSHVYWYRQLPEEGLKFMVYLQKENIIDESGMPKERFSAEFPKEGPSILRIQQVVRGDSAAYFCASSPGPNYGYTFGSGTRLTVV.

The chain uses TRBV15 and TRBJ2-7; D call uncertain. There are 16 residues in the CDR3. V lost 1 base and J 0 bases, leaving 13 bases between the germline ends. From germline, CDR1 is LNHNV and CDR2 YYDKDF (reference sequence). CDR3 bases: TGTGCCACCAGCAGAGCCCGGCAACAGAGCTCCTACGAGCAGTACTTC. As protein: CATSRARQQSSYEQYF.

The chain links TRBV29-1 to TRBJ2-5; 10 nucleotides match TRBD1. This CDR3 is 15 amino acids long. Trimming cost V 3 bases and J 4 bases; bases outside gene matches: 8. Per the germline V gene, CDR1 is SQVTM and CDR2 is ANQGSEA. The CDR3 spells CSVEKTGGMGETQYF. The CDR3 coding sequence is TGCAGCGTTGAGAAGACAGGGGGCATGGGAGAGACCCAGTACTTC.

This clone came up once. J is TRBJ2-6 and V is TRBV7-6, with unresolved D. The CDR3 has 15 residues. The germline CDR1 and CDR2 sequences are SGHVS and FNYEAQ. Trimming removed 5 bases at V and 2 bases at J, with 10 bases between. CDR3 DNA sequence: TGTGCCAGCAGCCCCCGTGGGACTGGGGCCAACGTCCTGACTTTC. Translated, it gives CASSPRGTGANVLTF.

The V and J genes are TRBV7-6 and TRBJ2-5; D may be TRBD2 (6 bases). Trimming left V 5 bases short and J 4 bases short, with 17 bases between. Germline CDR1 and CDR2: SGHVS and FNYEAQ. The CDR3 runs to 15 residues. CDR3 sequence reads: CASSPALAGVETQYF. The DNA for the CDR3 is TGTGCCAGCAGCCCGGCACTAGCTGGGGTAGAGACCCAGTACTTC.

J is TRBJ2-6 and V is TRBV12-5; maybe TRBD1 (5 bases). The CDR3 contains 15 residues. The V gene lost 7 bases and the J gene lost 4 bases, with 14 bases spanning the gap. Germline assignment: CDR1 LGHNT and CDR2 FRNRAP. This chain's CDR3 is CASAISGSGANVLTF. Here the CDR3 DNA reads TGTGCTAGTGCCATTTCAGGGTCCGGGGCCAACGTCCTGACTTTC.

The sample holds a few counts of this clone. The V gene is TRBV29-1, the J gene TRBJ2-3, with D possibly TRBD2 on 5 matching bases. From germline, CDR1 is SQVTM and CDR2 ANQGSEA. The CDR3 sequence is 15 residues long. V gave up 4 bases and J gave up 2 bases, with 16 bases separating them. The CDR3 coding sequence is TGCAGCGTTGTTTCGGGGTTAGGGATCACAGATACGCAGTATTTT. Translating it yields CSVVSGLGITDTQYF.

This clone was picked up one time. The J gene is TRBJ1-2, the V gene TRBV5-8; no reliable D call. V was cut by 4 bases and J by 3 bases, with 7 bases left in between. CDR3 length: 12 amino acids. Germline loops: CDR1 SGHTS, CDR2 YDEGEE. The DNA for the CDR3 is TGTGCCAGCAGCCGGGTCCACTATGGCTACACCTTC. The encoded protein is CASSRVHYGYTF. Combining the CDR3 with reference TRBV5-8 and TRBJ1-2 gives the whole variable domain EAGVTQSPTHLIKTRGQQATLRCSPISGHTSVYWYQQALGLGLQFLLWYDEGEERNRGNFPPRFSGRQFPNYSSELNVNALELEDSALYLCASSRVHYGYTFGSGTRLTVV.

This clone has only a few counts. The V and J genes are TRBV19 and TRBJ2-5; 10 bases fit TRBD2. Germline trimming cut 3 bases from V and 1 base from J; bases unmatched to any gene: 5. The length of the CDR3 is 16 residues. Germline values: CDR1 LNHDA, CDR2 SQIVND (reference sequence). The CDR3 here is CASSIQRGGRQETQYF. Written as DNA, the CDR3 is TGTGCCAGTAGTATCCAGCGGGGGGGCCGCCAAGAGACCCAGTACTTC.

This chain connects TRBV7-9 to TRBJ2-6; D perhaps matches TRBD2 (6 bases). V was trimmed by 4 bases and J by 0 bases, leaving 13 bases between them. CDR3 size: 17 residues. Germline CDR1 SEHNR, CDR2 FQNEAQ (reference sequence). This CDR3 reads CASSSRDWGSGANVLTF. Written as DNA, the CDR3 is TGTGCCAGCAGCTCCCGGGACTGGGGCTCTGGGGCCAACGTCCTGACTTTC.

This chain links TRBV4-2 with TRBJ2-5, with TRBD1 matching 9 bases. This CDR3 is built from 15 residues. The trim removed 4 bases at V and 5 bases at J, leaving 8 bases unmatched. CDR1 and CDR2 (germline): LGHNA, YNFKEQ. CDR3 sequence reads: CASSPTGGIGETQYF. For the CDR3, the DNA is TGTGCCAGCAGCCCGACAGGGGGAATTGGGGAGACCCAGTACTTC.

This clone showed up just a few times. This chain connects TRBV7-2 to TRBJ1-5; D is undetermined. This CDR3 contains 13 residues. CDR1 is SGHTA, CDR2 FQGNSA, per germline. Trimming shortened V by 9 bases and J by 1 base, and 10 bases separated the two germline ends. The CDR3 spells CASTASSNQPQHF. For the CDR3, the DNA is TGTGCCAGTACAGCCTCAAGCAATCAGCCCCAGCATTTT.